The entry below describes one T cell receptor beta chain. The sample is drawn from a study of shared clonotypes between healthy human individuals. Study-level information: Donors were two women and a few men aged 18 to 49.

The germline gives CDR1 MNHEY, CDR2 SVGAGI. V was pared by 5 bases and J by 8 bases, with 11 bases of the junction left unmatched. The CDR3 is made up of 14 amino acids. Sequencing was performed with immunoSEQ multiplex PCR; in TCRdb, only in-frame clones are kept and a portion is missing. Among about 480,000 clones listed, 70% to 80% were seen once. The chain uses TRBV6-5 and TRBJ1-2, with TRBD1 identical over 7 bases. The sample taken for sequencing was PBMCs. The TCR sequence derives from a woman aged 40 to 55 in good health. Some clones in this sample may be carry-over from other donors' samples. This CDR3 reads CASSMGQPSGGYTF. The CDR3 DNA reads TGTGCCAGCAGTATGGGACAGCCGTCGGGCGGCTACACCTTC.